This note documents a single TCR beta chain sequence. The data derive from a study of blood T cell repertoires in COVID-19. This table comes from immunoSEQ multiplex PCR, and its TCRdb copy is limited to in-frame clones, with some not included. The profile shows about 240,000 clones, around 84% of them singletons. CDR1 and CDR2 from the germline V gene are LNHNV and YYDKDF (reference sequence). V shed 1 base, J shed 5 bases, and the junction held 5 bases outside the gene matches. CDR3 size: 16 residues. The chain couples TRBV15 to TRBJ1-4; 9 bases are shared with TRBD1. Sequenced: peripheral blood. The sequence came from a woman between 70 and 85 years old with active or convalescent COVID-19. CDR3 bases: TGTGCCACCAGCAGAGGGGGACAGGGTAGGAATGAAAAACTGTTTTTT. It encodes CATSRGGQGRNEKLFF.